This paragraph reports one T cell receptor beta chain. Its specificity is unknown. Mismatch with germline at one junction end may stem from a read error. The data were taken from a study of tumor-infiltrating lymphocytes in primary liver carcinoma. Study results and limitations: Tumor region pairs shared more overlap than did tumor-adjacent and tumor-blood pairs.

A constant-region primer served to make TCR beta cDNA from about 490 ng total RNA. It was through three nested multiplex PCR rounds of slightly modified ARM-PCR that TCR beta libraries arose. The first two PCR rounds used TRBV1-TRBV30 forward primers with a C-beta reverse primer, about 10 cycles each. TCRdb reprocessed the multiplex PCR reads with MiXCR, giving one entry per CDR3 protein. The sample shows some 110,000 distinct CDR3 sequences, approximately 82% of them seen only once. Extraction of RNA together with DNA used about 18-31 mg of unsorted bulk tissue. Enrolled patients were chronically infected with HBV and treatment-naive. Five separate regions per tumor were sampled. Viable tumor cells exceeded 75% in all tumor samples. Germline V CDR1 and CDR2: SGHNT, YYREEE (reference sequence). The CDR3 runs 14 residues.

The sample consisted of liver tumor tissue from sampling region 3. The subset was: tumor region T3, left-lateral pole. This TCR was sampled from a man aged 35-49 years with primary liver carcinoma and hepatitis B virus infection. This chain connects TRBV5-4 to TRBJ2-5; D is undetermined. The CDR3 bases are TGTACCAGTACTACGTCTGATCCCCAAGAGACCCAGTACTTC. It translates to CTSTTSDPQETQYF.